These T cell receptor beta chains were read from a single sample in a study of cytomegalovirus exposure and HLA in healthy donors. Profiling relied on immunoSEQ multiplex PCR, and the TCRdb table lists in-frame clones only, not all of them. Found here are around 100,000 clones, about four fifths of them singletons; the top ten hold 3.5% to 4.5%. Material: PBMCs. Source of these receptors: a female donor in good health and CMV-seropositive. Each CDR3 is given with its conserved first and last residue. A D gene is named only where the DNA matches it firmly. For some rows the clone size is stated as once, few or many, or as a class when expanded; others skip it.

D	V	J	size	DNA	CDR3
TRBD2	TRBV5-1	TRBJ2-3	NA	TGCGCCAGCAGCTTGTCGGGTCTAGCGGGAGGTCGAGATACGCAGTATTTT	CASSLSGLAGGRDTQYF
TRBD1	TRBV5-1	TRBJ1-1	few	TGCGCCAGCAGCTCAACAGGGGGCGCAAGGACTGAAGCTTTCTTT	CASSSTGGARTEAFF
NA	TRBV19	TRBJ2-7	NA	TGTGCCAGTAGTATTACAGGGACCTACGAGCAGTACTTC	CASSITGTYEQYF
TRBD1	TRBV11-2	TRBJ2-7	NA	TGTGCCAGCAGCTTTACAGGGGCCGCCTCCTACGAGCAGTACTTC	CASSFTGAASYEQYF
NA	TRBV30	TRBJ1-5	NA	TGTGCCTGGAGTGTGGGGGCAGACCAACATTTT	CAWSVGADQHF
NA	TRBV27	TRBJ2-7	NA	TGTGCCAGCAGTACCGGGGACTCTTCCTACGAGCAGTACTTC	CASSTGDSSYEQYF
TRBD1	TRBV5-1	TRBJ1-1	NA	TGCGCCAGCAGCCGACAGGGGCCCCCGGACACTGAAGCTTTCTTT	CASSRQGPPDTEAFF
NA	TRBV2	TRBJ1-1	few	TGTGCCAGCGGGGGGGGCCCGAACACTGAAGCTTTCTTT	CASGGGPNTEAFF
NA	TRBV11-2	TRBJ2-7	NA	TGTGCCAGCAGCTTAGACAGGGACGAGCAGTACTTC	CASSLDRDEQYF
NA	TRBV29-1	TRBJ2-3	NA	TGCAGCGTTGGGGCCGAGGGGCTAGCGACCCCCACAGATACGCAGTATTTT	CSVGAEGLATPTDTQYF
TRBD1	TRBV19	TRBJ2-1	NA	TGTGCCACTCGGACAGGGCGGGCGAGTGAGCAGTTCTTC	CATRTGRASEQFF
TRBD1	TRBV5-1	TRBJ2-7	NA	TGCGCCAGCAGCTTGGGACAGGGACGTAACCGGAGCTACGAGCAGTACTTC	CASSLGQGRNRSYEQYF
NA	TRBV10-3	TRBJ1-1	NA	TGTGCCATCAGTGAACGGGAGGGGCTGAACACTGAAGCTTTCTTT	CAISEREGLNTEAFF
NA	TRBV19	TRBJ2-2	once	TGTGCCAGTACCAAACATCAGGACACCGGGGAGCTGTTTTTT	CASTKHQDTGELFF
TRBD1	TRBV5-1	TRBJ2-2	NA	TGCGCCAGCAAACCCGGGACAGGAGACACCGGGGAGCTGTTTTTT	CASKPGTGDTGELFF
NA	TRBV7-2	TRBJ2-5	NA	TGTGCCAGCAGCATCGCCTGGGCGGGAGAGACCCAGTACTTC	CASSIAWAGETQYF
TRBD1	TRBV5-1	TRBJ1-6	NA	TGCGCCAGCAGGACAGGGAATTCACCCCTCCACTTT	CASRTGNSPLHF
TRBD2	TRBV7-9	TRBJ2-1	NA	TGTTCCAGCAGCTCCTCCTACCAGCGGGGACCGAGCAATGAGCAGTTCTTC	CSSSSSYQRGPSNEQFF
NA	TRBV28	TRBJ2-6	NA	TGTGCCAGCAGTTTGAATTTAGGTGCTGGGGCCAACGGCCTGACTTTC	CASSLNLGAGANGLTF
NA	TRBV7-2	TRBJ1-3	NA	TGTGCCAGCAGCGGCCGGGTAGGCTCTGGAAACACCATATATTTT	CASSGRVGSGNTIYF
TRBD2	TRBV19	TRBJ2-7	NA	TGTGCCAGTAGCTTAGCGGGAGTTCGGAACGAGCAGTACTTC	CASSLAGVRNEQYF
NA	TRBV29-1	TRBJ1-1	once	TGCAGCGTTGAAGGTCGTTTGCGGACTGAAGCTTTCTTT	CSVEGRLRTEAFF
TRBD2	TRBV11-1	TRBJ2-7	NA	TGTGCCAGCAGCTTGGCTAGCGGGCCTACCTACGAGCAGTACTTC	CASSLASGPTYEQYF
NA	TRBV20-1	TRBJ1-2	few	TGCAGTGCTCCCAGGGGCGCTGGCTACACCTTC	CSAPRGAGYTF
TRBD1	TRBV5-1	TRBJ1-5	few	TGCGCCAGCAGGCCTACAGGGGGCAATCAGCCCCAGCATTTT	CASRPTGGNQPQHF
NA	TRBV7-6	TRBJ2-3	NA	TGTGCCAGCAGCCCACCCCGACAAACAAGCCCAGGGACGCAGTATTTT	CASSPPRQTSPGTQYF
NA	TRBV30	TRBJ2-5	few	TGTGCCTGGAGTCGCCTGACAGTGCTGCAAGAGACCCAGTACTTC	CAWSRLTVLQETQYF
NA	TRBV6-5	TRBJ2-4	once	TGTGCCGGGGGGGGGCAGGAGAGCAAAAACATTCAGTACTTC	CAGGGQESKNIQYF
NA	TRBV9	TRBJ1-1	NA	TGTGCCAGCAGCGTAGTTGGTGAGGCTGAAGCTTTCTTT	CASSVVGEAEAFF